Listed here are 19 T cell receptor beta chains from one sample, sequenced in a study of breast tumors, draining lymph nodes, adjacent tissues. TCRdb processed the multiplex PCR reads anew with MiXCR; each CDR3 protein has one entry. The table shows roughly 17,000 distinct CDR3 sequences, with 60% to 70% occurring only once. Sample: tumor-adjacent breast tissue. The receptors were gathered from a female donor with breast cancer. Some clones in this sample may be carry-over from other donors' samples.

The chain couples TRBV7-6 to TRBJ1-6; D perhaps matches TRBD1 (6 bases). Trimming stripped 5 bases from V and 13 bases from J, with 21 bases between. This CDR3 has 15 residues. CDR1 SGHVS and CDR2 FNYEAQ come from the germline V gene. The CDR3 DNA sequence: TGTGCCAGCAGCGCCCAGAGGGGGAGTGGTTCCCCCCTCCACTTT. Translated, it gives CASSAQRGSGSPLHF.

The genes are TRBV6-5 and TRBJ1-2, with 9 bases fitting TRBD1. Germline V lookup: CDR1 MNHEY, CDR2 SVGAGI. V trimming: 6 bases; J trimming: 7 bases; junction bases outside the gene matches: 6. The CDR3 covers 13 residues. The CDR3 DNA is TGTGCCAGCAGGGGACAGGGTCGTCTTGGCTACACCTTC. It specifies CASRGQGRLGYTF.

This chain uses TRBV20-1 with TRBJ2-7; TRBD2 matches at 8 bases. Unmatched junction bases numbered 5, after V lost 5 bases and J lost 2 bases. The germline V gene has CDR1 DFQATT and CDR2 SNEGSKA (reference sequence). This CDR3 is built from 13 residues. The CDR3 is CSAQSGSTYEQYF. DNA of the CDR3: TGCAGTGCTCAAAGCGGGAGCACCTACGAGCAGTACTTC.

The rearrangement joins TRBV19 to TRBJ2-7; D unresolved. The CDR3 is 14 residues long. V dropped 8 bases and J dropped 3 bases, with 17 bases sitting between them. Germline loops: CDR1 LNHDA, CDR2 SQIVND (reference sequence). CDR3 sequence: CASRRSGSGYEQYF. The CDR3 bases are TGTGCCAGTCGTCGGTCGGGCTCAGGCTACGAGCAGTACTTC.

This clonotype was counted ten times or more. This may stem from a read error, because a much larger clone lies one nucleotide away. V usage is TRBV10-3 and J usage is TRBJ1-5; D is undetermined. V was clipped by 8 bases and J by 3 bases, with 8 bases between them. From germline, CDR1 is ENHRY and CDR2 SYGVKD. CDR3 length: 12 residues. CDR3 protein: CAIGENNQPQHF. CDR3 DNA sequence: TGTGCCATCGGCGAGAACAATCAGCCCCAGCATTTT.

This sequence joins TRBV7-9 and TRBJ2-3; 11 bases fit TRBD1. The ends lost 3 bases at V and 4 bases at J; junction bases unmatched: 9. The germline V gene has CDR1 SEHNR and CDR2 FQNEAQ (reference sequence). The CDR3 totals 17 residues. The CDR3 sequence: CASSFTVGQGGPDTQYF. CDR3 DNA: TGTGCCAGCAGCTTTACGGTGGGACAGGGGGGACCAGATACGCAGTATTTT.

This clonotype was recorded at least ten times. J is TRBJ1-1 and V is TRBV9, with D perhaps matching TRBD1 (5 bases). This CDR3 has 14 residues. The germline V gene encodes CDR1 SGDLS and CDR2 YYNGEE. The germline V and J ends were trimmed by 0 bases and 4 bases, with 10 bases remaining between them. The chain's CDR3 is CASSVAKDITEAFF. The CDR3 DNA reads TGTGCCAGCAGCGTAGCAAAGGACATCACTGAAGCTTTCTTT.

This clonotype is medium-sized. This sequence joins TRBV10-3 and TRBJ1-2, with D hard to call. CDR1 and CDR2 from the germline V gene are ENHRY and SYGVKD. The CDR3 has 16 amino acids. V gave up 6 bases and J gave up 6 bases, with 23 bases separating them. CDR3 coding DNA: TGTGCCATCAGGCTTATGGAGGGATGGGATGTCGATGGCTACACCTTC. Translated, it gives CAIRLMEGWDVDGYTF.

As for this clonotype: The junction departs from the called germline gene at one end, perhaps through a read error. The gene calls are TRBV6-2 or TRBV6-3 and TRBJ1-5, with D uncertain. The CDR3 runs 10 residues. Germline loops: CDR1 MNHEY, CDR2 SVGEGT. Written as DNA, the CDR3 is TGTGCCAGCAGTTACACGACCGTCACCTTT. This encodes CASSYTTVTF.

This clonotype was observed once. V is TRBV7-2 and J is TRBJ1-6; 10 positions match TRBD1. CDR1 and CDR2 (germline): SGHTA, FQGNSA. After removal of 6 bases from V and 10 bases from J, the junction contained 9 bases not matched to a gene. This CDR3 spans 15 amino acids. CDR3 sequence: CASRSTGTGVSPLHF. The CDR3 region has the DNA TGTGCCAGCAGGTCGACCGGGACAGGGGTCTCACCCCTCCACTTT.

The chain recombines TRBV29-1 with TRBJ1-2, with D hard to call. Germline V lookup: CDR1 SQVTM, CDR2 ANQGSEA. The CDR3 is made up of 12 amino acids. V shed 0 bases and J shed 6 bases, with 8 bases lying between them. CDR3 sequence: CSVEESGDGYTF. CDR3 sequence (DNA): TGCAGCGTTGAAGAATCCGGGGATGGCTACACCTTC.

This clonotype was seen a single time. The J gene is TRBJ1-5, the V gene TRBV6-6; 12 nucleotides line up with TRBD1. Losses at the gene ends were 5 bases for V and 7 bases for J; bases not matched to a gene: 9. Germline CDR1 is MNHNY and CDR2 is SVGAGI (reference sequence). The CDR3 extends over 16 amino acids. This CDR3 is CASSHWGQGARQPQHF. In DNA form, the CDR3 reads TGTGCCAGCAGTCACTGGGGACAGGGGGCGCGCCAGCCCCAGCATTTT.

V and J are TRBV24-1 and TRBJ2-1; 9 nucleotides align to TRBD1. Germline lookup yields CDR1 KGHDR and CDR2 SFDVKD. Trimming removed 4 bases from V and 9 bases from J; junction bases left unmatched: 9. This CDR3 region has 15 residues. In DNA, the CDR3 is TGTGCCACCAGTGACCCCGGGACAGGGACGGGTGAGCAGTTCTTC. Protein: CATSDPGTGTGEQFF.

The CDR3 protein is CASSLAGTGALSALHF. The CDR3 coding sequence is TGCGCCAGCAGCTTAGCCGGGACAGGGGCCCTCTCGGCCCTCCACTTT. The J gene is TRBJ1-6, the V gene TRBV5-1; 10 bases agree with TRBD1. This CDR3 is 16 amino acids long. Losses at the gene ends were 2 bases for V and 14 bases for J; bases not matched to a gene: 13. CDR1 is SGHRS and CDR2 is YFSETQ in the germline V gene.

In DNA, the CDR3 is TGTGCCAGCAGCTCATTTAGGGAATCTCCAAATTCACCCCTCCACTTT. Translation: CASSSFRESPNSPLHF. The chain has TRBV7-2 and TRBJ1-6; D remains unclear. V was clipped by 4 bases and J by 7 bases, with 17 bases between them. Germline V gene sequence: CDR1 SGHTA, CDR2 FQGNSA. The CDR3 contains 16 residues. The variable domain in full, completed from reference TRBV7-2 and TRBJ1-6, reads GAGVSQSPSNKVTEKGKDVELRCDPISGHTALYWYRQSLGQGLEFLIYFQGNSAPDKSGLPSDRFSAERTGGSVSTLTIQRTQQEDSAVYLCASSSFRESPNSPLHFGNGTRLTVT.

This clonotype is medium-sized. CDR3 region: CSVEGSEGVKSYNEQFF. CDR3 nucleotides: TGCAGCGTTGAAGGTTCAGAAGGGGTGAAGTCCTACAATGAGCAGTTCTTC. The chain couples TRBV29-1 to TRBJ2-1; TRBD1 might be the D (5 bases). There are 17 residues in the CDR3. CDR1 and CDR2 from the germline V gene are SQVTM and ANQGSEA. Trimming pared 1 base from V and 1 base from J, leaving 17 bases between.

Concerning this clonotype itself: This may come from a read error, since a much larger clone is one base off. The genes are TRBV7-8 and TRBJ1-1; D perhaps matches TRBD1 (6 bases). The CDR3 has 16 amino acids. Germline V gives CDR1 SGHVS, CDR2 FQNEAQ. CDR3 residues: CASSPRQEWRNTEPFF. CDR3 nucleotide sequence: TGTGCCAGCAGCCCCCGACAGGAGTGGCGGAACACTGAACCTTTCTTT.

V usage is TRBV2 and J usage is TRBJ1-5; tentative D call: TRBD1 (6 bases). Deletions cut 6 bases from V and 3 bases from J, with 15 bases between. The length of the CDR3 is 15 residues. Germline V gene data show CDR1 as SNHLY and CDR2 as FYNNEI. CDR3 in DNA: TGTGCCAGCAGGGGGGGACATCTGAACAATCAGCCCCAGCATTTT. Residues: CASRGGHLNNQPQHF.

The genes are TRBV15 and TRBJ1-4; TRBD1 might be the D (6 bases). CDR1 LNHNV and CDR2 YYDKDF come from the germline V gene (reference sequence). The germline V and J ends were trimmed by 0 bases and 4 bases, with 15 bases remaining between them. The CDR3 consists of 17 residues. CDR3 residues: CATSRDRWGAGNEKLFF. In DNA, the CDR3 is TGTGCCACCAGCAGAGATCGGTGGGGGGCCGGTAATGAAAAACTGTTTTTT.